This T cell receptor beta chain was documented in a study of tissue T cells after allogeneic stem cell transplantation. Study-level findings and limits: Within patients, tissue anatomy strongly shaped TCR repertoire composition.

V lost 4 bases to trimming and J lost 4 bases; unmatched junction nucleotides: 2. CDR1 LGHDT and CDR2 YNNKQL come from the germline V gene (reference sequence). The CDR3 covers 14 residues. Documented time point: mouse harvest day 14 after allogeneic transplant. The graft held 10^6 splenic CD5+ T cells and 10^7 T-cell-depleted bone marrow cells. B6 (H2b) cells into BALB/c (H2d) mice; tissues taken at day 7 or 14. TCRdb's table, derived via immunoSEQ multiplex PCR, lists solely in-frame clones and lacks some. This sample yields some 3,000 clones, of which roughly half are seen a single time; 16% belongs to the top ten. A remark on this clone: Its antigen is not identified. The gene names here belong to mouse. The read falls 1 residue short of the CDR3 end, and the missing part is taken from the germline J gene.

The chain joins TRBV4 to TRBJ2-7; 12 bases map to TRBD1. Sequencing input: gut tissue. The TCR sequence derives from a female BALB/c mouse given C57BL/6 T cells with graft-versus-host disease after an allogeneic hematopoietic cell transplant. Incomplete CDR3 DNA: TGTGCCAGCAGCTCGGGACAGGGGGCTTATGAACAGTAC. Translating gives CASSSGQGAYEQY. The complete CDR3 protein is CASSSGQGAYEQYF.